The next 3 T cell receptor beta chains were all read from a single sample in a study of shared clonotypes between healthy human individuals. Using immunoSEQ multiplex PCR, the repertoire was profiled, and TCRdb retains in-frame clones only, with some absent. The table records approximately 250,000 clones, over 60% of them present only once. The sequencing sample was made of memory CD4+ T cells sorted from blood. Specified subset: CD45RA-negative fraction. These receptors were obtained from a man in his thirties or forties in good health.

The V call is TRBV5-4, the J call TRBJ2-7; a possible D gene is TRBD2 (5 bases). From germline, CDR1 is SGHNT and CDR2 YYREEE (reference sequence). This CDR3 is 15 amino acids long. Trimming pared 1 base from V and 0 bases from J, leaving 11 bases between. CDR3 in amino acids: CASSLWRASSYEQYF. The CDR3 DNA sequence: TGTGCCAGCAGCTTGTGGCGGGCCAGCTCCTACGAGCAGTACTTC.

This chain links TRBV11-2 with TRBJ1-2, with D perhaps matching TRBD1 (5 bases). The germline gives CDR1 SGHAT, CDR2 FQNNGV. Trimming cost V 0 bases and J 4 bases, with 12 bases left between them. There are 15 residues in the CDR3. CDR3 in DNA: TGTGCCAGCAGCTTAGAGATCGGGGGACGCTATGGCTACACCTTC. It translates to CASSLEIGGRYGYTF. The variable domain in full, with the rest retrieved from reference TRBV11-2 and TRBJ1-2, is EAGVAQSPRYKIIEKRQSVAFWCNPISGHATLYWYQQILGQGPKLLIQFQNNGVVDDSQLPKDRFSAERLKGVDSTLKIQPAKLEDSAVYLCASSLEIGGRYGYTFGSGTRLTVV.

This clone has a handful of counts. The chain recombines TRBV7-2 with TRBJ2-1; D possibly corresponds to TRBD2 (6 bases). Trimming cost V 6 bases and J 9 bases, with 18 bases left between them. The V gene's germline CDR1 is SGHTA and CDR2 FQGNSA. CDR3 length: 14 residues. The CDR3 here is CASRERESRSEQFF. The CDR3 nucleotides are TGTGCCAGCAGGGAACGGGAGTCGCGGTCTGAGCAGTTCTTC.